This T cell receptor beta chain was captured in a study of cytomegalovirus exposure and HLA in healthy donors. About the research overall: Of some 360 genotyped donors, roughly 80% clustered with self-reported Caucasian donors. Regarding the study as a whole: When presence/absence was analysed, sequencing depth was taken to be roughly uniform across donors. In vitro confirmation showed a few CMV-associated chains to be CMV antigen specific.

Concerning this clone itself: Its specificity is not known.

The V end was cut by 5 bases, the J end by 1 base, with 9 bases between. CDR3 length: 13 amino acids. CDR1 and CDR2 (germline): SGHNT, YENEEA. The PCR had 60 Vbeta and 13 Jbeta primers. Sequencing used immunoSEQ multiplex PCR; TCRdb keeps in-frame clones, though not all of them. The repertoire holds roughly 77,000 clones, with around 9.1% as singletons. Sequenced material: PBMCs. The sequence came from a man between 60 and 75 years old in good health and CMV-seropositive. The chain is built from TRBV11-3 and TRBJ2-7; tentatively, D is TRBD2 (6 bases). CDR3 residues: CASSPGASYEQYF. CDR3 in DNA: TGTGCCAGCAGCCCGGGAGCTTCCTACGAGCAGTACTTC.